The present entry profiles one T cell receptor beta chain with its context. Additional DNA sequences in this sample encode the identical CDR3. The sample comes from a study of radiotherapy plus CTLA-4 blockade in lung cancer. The germline V gene encodes CDR1 SGHRS and CDR2 YFSETQ. The CDR3 runs to 14 residues. Trimming removed 0 bases at V and 3 bases at J, with 9 bases between. Some clones are missing from TCRdb's copy, which holds only in-frame ones; the method was immunoSEQ multiplex PCR. The sample has about 110,000 clones, more than 70% seen once. This chain links TRBV5-1 with TRBJ1-1; TRBD1 might be the D (5 bases). Material: peripheral blood, obtained from a patient treated with radiotherapy plus ipilimumab. The source is a human donor with non-small cell lung cancer that progressed on radiotherapy plus ipilimumab. Some clones in this sample may be carry-over from other donors' samples. The CDR3 loop reads CASSLEGAHTEAFF. The CDR3 bases are TGCGCCAGCAGCTTGGAAGGGGCTCACACTGAAGCTTTCTTT.